Sequencing of this TCR beta chain was carried out in a study of blood T cell repertoires in COVID-19. About the research overall: Specimens from acute and convalescent COVID-19 originated in the United States, Italy and Spain. Sources were T cells, B-cell-depleted T cells, or PBMCs; the material itself was cDNA or gDNA.

Authors' data handling: Nucleated cell counts were estimated from reference gene primer amplification. TCRdb's table, derived via immunoSEQ multiplex PCR, lists solely in-frame clones and lacks some. The DNA gave D and trimming, while V, J and clone size come from that table. The sample records about 190,000 clones, under 80% being singletons. Trimming left V 4 bases short and J 4 bases short, with 11 bases between. Germline V CDR1 and CDR2: MNHNS, SASEGT. CDR3 size: 14 residues. This TCR came from a woman in her forties or fifties with acute or convalescent COVID-19. Sequencing was done on a sample of peripheral blood. The chain employs TRBV6-1 and TRBJ1-5; unclear D gene. The CDR3 spells CASSANRENQPQHF. For the CDR3, the DNA is TGTGCCAGCAGTGCGAACCGGGAGAATCAGCCCCAGCATTTT.